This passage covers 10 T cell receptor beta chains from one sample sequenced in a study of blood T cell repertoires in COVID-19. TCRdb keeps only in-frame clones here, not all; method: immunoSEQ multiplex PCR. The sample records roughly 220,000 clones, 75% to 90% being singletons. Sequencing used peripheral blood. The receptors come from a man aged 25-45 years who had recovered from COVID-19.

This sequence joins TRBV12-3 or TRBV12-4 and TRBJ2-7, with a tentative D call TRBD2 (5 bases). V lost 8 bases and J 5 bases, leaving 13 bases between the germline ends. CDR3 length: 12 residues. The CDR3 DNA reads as TGTGCCAGCGGGCGGGTTGTCGACGAGCAGTACTTC. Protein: CASGRVVDEQYF.

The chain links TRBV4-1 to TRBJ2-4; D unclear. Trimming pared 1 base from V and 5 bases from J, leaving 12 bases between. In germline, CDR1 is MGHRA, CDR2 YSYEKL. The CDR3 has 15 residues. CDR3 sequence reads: CASSQGPAAQNIQYF. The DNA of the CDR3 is TGCGCCAGCAGCCAAGGCCCCGCGGCGCAAAACATTCAGTACTTC.

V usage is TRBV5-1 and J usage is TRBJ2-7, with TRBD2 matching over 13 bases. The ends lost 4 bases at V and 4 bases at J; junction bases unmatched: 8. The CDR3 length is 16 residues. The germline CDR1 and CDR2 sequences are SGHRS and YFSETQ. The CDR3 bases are TGCGCCAGCAGCGGAGGACTAGCGGGGGTCTTTTACGAGCAGTACTTC. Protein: CASSGGLAGVFYEQYF.

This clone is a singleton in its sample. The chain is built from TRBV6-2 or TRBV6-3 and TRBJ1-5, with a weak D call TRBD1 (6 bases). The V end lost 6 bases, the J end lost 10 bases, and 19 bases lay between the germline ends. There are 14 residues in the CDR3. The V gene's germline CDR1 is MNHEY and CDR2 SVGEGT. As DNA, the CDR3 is TGTGCCAGCAGCTCCCCACAGGGTACTGGACCCCAGCATTTT. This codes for CASSSPQGTGPQHF.

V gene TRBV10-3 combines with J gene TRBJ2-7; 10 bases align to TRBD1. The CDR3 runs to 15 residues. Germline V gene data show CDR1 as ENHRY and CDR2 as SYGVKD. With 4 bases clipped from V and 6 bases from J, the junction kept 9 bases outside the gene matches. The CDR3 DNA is TGTGCCATCAGTGGACGTGCGGACAGGGGGTCCGAGCAGTACTTC. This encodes CAISGRADRGSEQYF.

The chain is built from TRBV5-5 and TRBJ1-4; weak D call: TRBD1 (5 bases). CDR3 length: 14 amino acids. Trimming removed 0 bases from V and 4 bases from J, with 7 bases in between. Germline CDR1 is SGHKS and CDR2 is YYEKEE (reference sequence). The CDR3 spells CASSLGQINEKLFF. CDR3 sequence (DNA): TGTGCCAGCAGCTTGGGACAGATTAATGAAAAACTGTTTTTT.

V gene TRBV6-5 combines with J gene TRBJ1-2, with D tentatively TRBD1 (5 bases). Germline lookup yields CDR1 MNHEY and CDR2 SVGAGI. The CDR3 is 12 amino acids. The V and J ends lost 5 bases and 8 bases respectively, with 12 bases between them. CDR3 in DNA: TGTGCCAGCAGTCGTAGGGGTGACGGCTACACCTTC. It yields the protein CASSRRGDGYTF.

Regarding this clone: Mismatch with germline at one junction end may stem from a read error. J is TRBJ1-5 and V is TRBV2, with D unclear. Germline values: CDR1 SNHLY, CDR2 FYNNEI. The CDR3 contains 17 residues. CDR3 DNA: TGTGCCAGCAGTGAAGCTTCGGGTCCCTATAGCAGTCAGCCCCAGCATTTT. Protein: CASSEASGPYSSQPQHF.

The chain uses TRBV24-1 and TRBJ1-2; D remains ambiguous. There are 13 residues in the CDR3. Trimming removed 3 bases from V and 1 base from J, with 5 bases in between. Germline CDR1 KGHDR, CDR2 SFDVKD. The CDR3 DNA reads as TGTGCCACCAGTGATGCACATAACTATGGCTACACCTTC. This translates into CATSDAHNYGYTF.

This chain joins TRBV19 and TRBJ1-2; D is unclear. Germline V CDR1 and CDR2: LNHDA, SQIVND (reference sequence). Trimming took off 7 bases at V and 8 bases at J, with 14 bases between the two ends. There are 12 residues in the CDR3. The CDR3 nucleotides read TGTGCCAGTACCAGCGGGCCTGGGGGCTACACCTTC. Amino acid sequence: CASTSGPGGYTF. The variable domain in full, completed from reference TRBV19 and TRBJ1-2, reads DGGITQSPKYLFRKEGQNVTLSCEQNLNHDAMYWYRQDPGQGLRLIYYSQIVNDFQKGDIAEGYSVSREKKESFPLTVTSAQKNPTAFYLCASTSGPGGYTFGSGTRLTVV.